This T cell receptor beta chain was retrieved from a study of neurological immune-mediated disorders. There are many counts of this clonotype. Its antigen is undetermined. General study results and limits: The expanded clones of different subjects shared no CDR3 amino acid sequences (suggesting private repertoires in all groups).

CDR1 and CDR2 from the germline V gene are MNHEY and SVGAGI. The CDR3 loop spans 13 amino acids. Between the trimmed V and J ends, which lost 7 bases and 2 bases, there was a span of 10 bases. The method for making cDNA was 5'RACE, and it used 10-nucleotide random UMIs. Using its own MiXCR run on the 5' RACE reads, TCRdb lists one record per CDR3 protein. The sample consists of 66,000 or so distinct CDR3 sequences, 3.4% of them appearing once. The TCR sequence derives from a man in his forties with multiple sclerosis. The chain recombines TRBV6-5 with TRBJ2-3; D remains ambiguous. Sequencing used PBMCs. The CDR3 sequence is CASKHSYTDTQYF. The CDR3 DNA reads as TGTGCCAGCAAGCACAGCTACACAGATACGCAGTATTTT.